This T cell receptor beta chain stems from a study of T cells after yellow fever vaccination. Study observations and caveats: Within FACS-sorted repertoires, abundant clonotypes contaminating from the bulk population could be present.

The ends were cut back, 7 bases at V and 6 bases at J, with 22 bases in the middle. CDR1 SQVTM and CDR2 ANQGSEA come from the germline V gene. The CDR3 loop spans 15 amino acids. This clonotype came up a few times. Antigen specificity is unknown. Each CDR3 protein is one row after TCRdb ran MiXCR on the 5' RACE reads. The data hold hundreds of thousands of distinct CDR3 sequences, with roughly 21% observed a single time. J is TRBJ2-1 and V is TRBV29-1; D uncertain. The starting material was PBMCs, obtained 15 days after the yellow fever booster vaccination. This sequence originates from a man aged 25-45 years who received the YFV17D yellow fever vaccine. In DNA, the CDR3 is TGCAGCGCTGACCGACTCCGTTGGGCAGCCAATGAGCAGTTCTTC. Residues: CSADRLRWAANEQFF.